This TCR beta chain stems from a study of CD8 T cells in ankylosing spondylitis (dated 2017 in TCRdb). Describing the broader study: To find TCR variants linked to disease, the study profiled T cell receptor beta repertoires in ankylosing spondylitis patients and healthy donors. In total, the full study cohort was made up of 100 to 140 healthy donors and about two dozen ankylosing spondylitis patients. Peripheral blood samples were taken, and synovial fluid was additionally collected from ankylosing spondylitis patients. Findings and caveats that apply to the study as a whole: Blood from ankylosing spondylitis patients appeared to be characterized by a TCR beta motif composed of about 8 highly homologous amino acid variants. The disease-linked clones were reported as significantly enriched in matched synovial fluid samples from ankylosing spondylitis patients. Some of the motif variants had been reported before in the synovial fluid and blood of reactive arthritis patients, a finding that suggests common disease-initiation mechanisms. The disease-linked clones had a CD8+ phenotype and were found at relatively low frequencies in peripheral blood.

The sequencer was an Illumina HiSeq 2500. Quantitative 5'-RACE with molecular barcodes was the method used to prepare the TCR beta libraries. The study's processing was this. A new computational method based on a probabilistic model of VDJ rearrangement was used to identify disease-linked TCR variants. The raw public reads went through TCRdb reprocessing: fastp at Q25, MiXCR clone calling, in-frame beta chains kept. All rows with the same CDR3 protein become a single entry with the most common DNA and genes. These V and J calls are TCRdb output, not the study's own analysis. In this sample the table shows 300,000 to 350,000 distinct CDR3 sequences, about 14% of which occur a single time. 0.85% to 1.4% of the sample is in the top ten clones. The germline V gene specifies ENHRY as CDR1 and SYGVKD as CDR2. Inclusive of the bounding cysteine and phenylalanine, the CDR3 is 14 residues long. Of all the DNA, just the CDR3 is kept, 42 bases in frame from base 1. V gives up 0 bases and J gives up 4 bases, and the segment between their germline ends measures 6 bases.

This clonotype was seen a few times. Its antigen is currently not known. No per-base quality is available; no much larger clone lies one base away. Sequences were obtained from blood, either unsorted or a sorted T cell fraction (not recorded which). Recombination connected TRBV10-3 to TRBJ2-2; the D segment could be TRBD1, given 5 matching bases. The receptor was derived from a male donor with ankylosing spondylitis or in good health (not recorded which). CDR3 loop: CAISESGATGELFF. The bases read TGTGCCATCAGTGAGTCAGGGGCCACCGGGGAGCTGTTTTTT.